This TCR beta chain was profiled in a study of cytomegalovirus exposure and HLA in healthy donors. Study-level background: Within the Caucasian-associated ancestry cluster were under 85% of the roughly 360 genotyped donors.

13 Jbeta primers and 60 Vbeta primers were used for the PCR. Clones were sequenced by immunoSEQ multiplex PCR, and TCRdb holds only the in-frame ones, with some missing. Of 210,000 or so clones listed, roughly 84% are singletons. The V end was cut by 2 bases, the J end by 4 bases, with 16 bases between. CDR1 and CDR2 (germline): SGHDT, YYEEEE. The CDR3 is 15 residues long. This clone came up a few times. Its antigen is currently unknown. Overall study findings and caveats: As a later analysis revealed, most CMV-associated TCR beta chains appeared HLA-restricted. Common viral pathogens seemed to be connected with several of the most significant clusters, according to a later analysis.

V is TRBV5-6 and J is TRBJ2-7; weak D call: TRBD1 (6 bases). The clonotype originates from a girl aged 2 to 10 in good health and CMV-seronegative. The material sequenced was PBMCs. In nucleotides, the CDR3 is TGTGCCAGCAGCTTAGGCTCCTGGACAGCGTACGAGCAGTACTTC. Translation: CASSLGSWTAYEQYF. Looking up the rest from reference TRBV5-6 and TRBJ2-7 gives the full variable domain: DAGVTQSPTHLIKTRGQQVTLRCSPKSGHDTVSWYQQALGQGPQFIFQYYEEEERQRGNFPDRFSGHQFPNYSSELNVNALLLGDSALYLCASSLGSWTAYEQYFGPGTRLTVT.